Presented here are 3 T cell receptor beta chains from one specimen sequenced in a study of blood T cell repertoires in COVID-19 (dated by TCRdb to 2020 to 2021). The library was obtained by the immunoSEQ multiplex PCR assay. The table comes from immuneACCESS by way of TCRdb, which keeps in-frame sequences with V and J called. Part of the clones is missing from these tables; in studies checked, under half for an unresolved V gene and the rest for unknown reasons. Recorded for this sample are some 140,000 clones; approximately 86% of them occurred a single time. The top ten clones comprise about a sixth of the sample. Sequenced material: peripheral blood. These receptors were collected from a woman aged 45 to 65 who had recovered from COVID-19.

The chain uses TRBV18 and TRBJ2-3, with 7 bases matching TRBD1. This CDR3 is built from 15 residues. The germline V gene has CDR1 KGHSH and CDR2 LQKENI. The junction had 6 bases not matched to a gene; V was cut back by 4 bases and J by 2 bases. DNA of the CDR3: TGTGCCAGCTCACTACGACAGGGAAACACAGATACGCAGTATTTT. It specifies CASSLRQGNTDTQYF.

The chain combines TRBV25-1 with TRBJ1-5; 8 positions agree with TRBD1. Trimming took 4 bases from V and 6 from J; bases not matched to a gene: 5. This CDR3 has 14 amino acids. Germline CDR1 and CDR2: MGHDK and SYGVNS. The CDR3 loop is CASSGDRGCQPQHF. DNA of the CDR3: TGTGCCAGCAGTGGAGACAGGGGATGTCAGCCCCAGCATTTT.

This clone showed up just a few times. This chain connects TRBV4-2 to TRBJ1-2; D is undetermined. The germline V gene has CDR1 LGHNA and CDR2 YNFKEQ. The CDR3 is 13 residues long. Trimming shortened V by 1 base and J by 6 bases, and 9 bases separated the two germline ends. CDR3 in amino acids: CASSQVPRDGYTF. The CDR3 DNA reads as TGTGCCAGCAGCCAAGTCCCGAGGGATGGCTACACCTTC.